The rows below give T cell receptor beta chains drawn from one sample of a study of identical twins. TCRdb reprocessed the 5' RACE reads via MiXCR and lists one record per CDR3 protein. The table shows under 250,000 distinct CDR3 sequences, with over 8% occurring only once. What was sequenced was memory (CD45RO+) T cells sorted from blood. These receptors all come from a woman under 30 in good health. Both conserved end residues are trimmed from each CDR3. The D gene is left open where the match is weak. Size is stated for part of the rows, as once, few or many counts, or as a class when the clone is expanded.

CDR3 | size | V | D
SVVGGPYEQY | many | TRBV29-1 | -
ASSPRDKKETQY | - | TRBV7-3 | -
ASSLSERTEAF | - | TRBV7-2 | -
SVEGQGSEQF | many | TRBV29-1 | TRBD1
AWSRQVQETQY | - | TRBV30 | -
ASRPGLAGGTGELF | - | TRBV6-2/TRBV6-3 | TRBD2
ASRPREVSYNSPLH | - | TRBV6-1 | -
ASSTRQGRSSNEQF | few | TRBV12-3/TRBV12-4 | -
ASSRISLNTEAF | few | TRBV6-2/TRBV6-3 | -
ASSLAAARGTDTQY | many | TRBV12-3/TRBV12-4 | -
ASTLGGEEYNEQF | few | TRBV5-6 | TRBD2
ATSRVAEGADLLRY | - | TRBV15 | -
ASSLKASGTDTQY | - | TRBV5-1 | -
ASSSVAGMGTDEQF | many | TRBV7-2 | TRBD2
ASSSKETQY | many | TRBV13 | -
ASSQDSGSAYEQY | many | TRBV4-2 | -
ATSRDSKPQH | few | TRBV15 | -
ASSRQGSGNEQF | few | TRBV2 | TRBD1
ASSLNGGTQY | few | TRBV7-2 | -
ASRDRIDTEAF | few | TRBV10-1 | -
ASLDLAGSLGSYNEQF | few | TRBV28 | TRBD2
ATLLRGIGDTQY | - | TRBV13 | -
SAIPGTGNEQY | - | TRBV20-1 | TRBD1
SARSRTGATDTQY | - | TRBV20-1 | TRBD1
ASSWGATSSGETQY | many | TRBV7-9 | -
ASSPRDYGEQY | - | TRBV7-9 | TRBD2
AFALWREGYNEQF | few | TRBV30 | TRBD2